This section outlines one T cell receptor beta chain sequence together with its context. The PCR employed 60 Vbeta primers together with 13 Jbeta primers. Sequencing was performed with immunoSEQ multiplex PCR; in TCRdb, only in-frame clones are kept and a portion is missing. The sample has under 200,000 clones, 75% seen once. CDR3 length equals 14 residues. Germline CDR1 LNHDA, CDR2 SQIVND (reference sequence). V trimming: 5 bases; J trimming: 2 bases; junction bases outside the gene matches: 6. The sample belongs to a study of cytomegalovirus exposure and HLA in healthy donors. The sequencing sample was made of PBMCs. The clonotype originates from a woman in her 50s in good health and CMV-seropositive. J is TRBJ2-7 and V is TRBV19; 7 nucleotides align to TRBD2. The chain's CDR3 is CASSLLTSPYEQYF. DNA of the CDR3: TGTGCCAGTAGTCTCCTGACTAGCCCCTACGAGCAGTACTTC.